The 25 T cell receptor beta chains in this list originate from one sample, sequenced in a study of identical twins. MiXCR was run by TCRdb on the 5' RACE reads, yielding one entry per CDR3 protein. The table lists approximately 500,000 distinct CDR3 sequences, 13% to 15% of them singletons. The same sample was also studied in work on yellow fever vaccine responses in identical twins.

The sequencing input was CD4+ T cells sorted from blood. All receptors derive from a woman aged 18-30 years in good health.

This clonotype has more than one count but fewer than ten. V usage is TRBV2 and J usage is TRBJ2-5, with D possibly called TRBD1 or TRBD2 (6 bases each). This CDR3 is built from 13 residues. Trimming removed 8 bases at V and 4 bases at J, with 14 bases between. Germline CDR1 and CDR2: SNHLY and FYNNEI. The CDR3, as DNA: TGTGCCAGCTTCCTTTGGGGGGCAGAGACCCAGTACTTC. This codes for CASFLWGAETQYF.

This clonotype was seen repeatedly, ten times or more. This chain joins TRBV5-1 and TRBJ2-1; 12 bases line up with TRBD2. The CDR3 has 18 residues. Germline CDR1 is SGHRS and CDR2 is YFSETQ. The J segment lost 0 bases and the V segment lost 2 bases, leaving 6 bases of the junction unmatched. CDR3 loop: CASSFTGLAGRSYNEQFF. The CDR3 DNA reads TGCGCCAGCAGCTTCACGGGACTAGCGGGTCGCTCCTACAATGAGCAGTTCTTC.

The V gene is TRBV2, the J gene TRBJ2-4; D not resolved. The germline V gene encodes CDR1 SNHLY and CDR2 FYNNEI. The CDR3 is 13 residues long. V lost 7 bases and J 6 bases, leaving 13 bases between the germline ends. CDR3 loop: CASTIAVTNIQYF. CDR3 DNA: TGTGCCAGCACTATCGCAGTGACAAACATTCAGTACTTC.

This sequence joins TRBV3-1 and TRBJ2-2, with 13 bases aligning to TRBD2. V shed 4 bases and J 5 bases; nucleotides not matched to a gene: 1. This CDR3 region has 15 residues. Germline assignment: CDR1 LGHDT and CDR2 YNNKEL (reference sequence). CDR3 DNA: TGTGCCAGCAGCCTACTAGCGGGGGGGACCGGGGAGCTGTTTTTT. Its protein is CASSLLAGGTGELFF.

This clonotype was picked up many times. This chain uses TRBV5-1 with TRBJ2-7; 8 bases match TRBD2. Germline trimming cut 3 bases from V and 5 bases from J; bases unmatched to any gene: 7. The CDR3 is made up of 14 amino acids. Looked up from germline, CDR1 is SGHRS and CDR2 is YFSETQ. CDR3 region: CASSSGGGVNEQYF. CDR3 DNA: TGCGCCAGCAGCTCGGGAGGGGGAGTCAACGAGCAGTACTTC.

The chain uses TRBV28 and TRBJ2-1; tentatively, D is TRBD2 (5 bases). The CDR3 spans 18 residues. With 2 bases removed from V and 0 bases from J, the gap between germline ends came to 17 bases. Looked up from germline, CDR1 is MDHEN and CDR2 is SYDVKM. In DNA, the CDR3 is TGTGCCAGCAGTTTAATGAACTCCGGACTGAGCTCCTACAATGAGCAGTTCTTC. Protein: CASSLMNSGLSSYNEQFF.

About this clonotype: The junction does not match germline at one end; this may be a read error. This chain connects TRBV5-1 to TRBJ2-1, with 9 bases that match TRBD2. In germline, CDR1 is SGHRS, CDR2 YFSETQ. The CDR3 is 14 amino acids. CDR3 sequence (DNA): TGCGCCAGCGGCTTGGGGACTAGCAGGAATGAGCAGTTCTTC. This gives the protein CASGLGTSRNEQFF.

The chain joins TRBV5-1 to TRBJ2-2; 11 bases agree with TRBD2. The junction had 8 bases not matched to a gene; V was cut back by 3 bases and J by 4 bases. Per germline, CDR1 SGHRS and CDR2 YFSETQ. The CDR3 is 17 residues long. This chain's CDR3 is CASSSPGLAGATGELFF. CDR3 nucleotide sequence: TGCGCCAGCAGCTCCCCTGGACTAGCGGGCGCCACCGGGGAGCTGTTTTTT.

This clonotype turned up a few times. This chain uses TRBV6-1 with TRBJ2-7; D remains unclear. Germline lookup yields CDR1 MNHNS and CDR2 SASEGT. The CDR3 loop spans 13 amino acids. Trimming left V 3 bases short and J 7 bases short, with 13 bases between. CDR3 in DNA: TGTGCCAGCAGTGATAGTCTTTTTAGAGAGCAGTACGTC. It yields the protein CASSDSLFREQYV.

There are a few counts of this clonotype. V is TRBV24-1 and J is TRBJ2-3; D ambiguous. CDR1 and CDR2 (germline): KGHDR, SFDVKD. The CDR3 contains 12 residues. Deletions cut 0 bases from V and 10 bases from J, with 7 bases between. The CDR3 is CATSDLMGSQYF. CDR3 in DNA: TGTGCCACCAGTGATTTGATGGGATCGCAGTATTTT.

There are a few counts of this clonotype. This chain joins TRBV20-1 and TRBJ2-1; D unclear. The CDR3 loop spans 13 amino acids. Trimming took off 3 bases at V and 0 bases at J, with 6 bases between the two ends. Germline V CDR1 and CDR2: DFQATT, SNEGSKA (reference sequence). CDR3 sequence: CSASLNSYNEQFF. The DNA of the CDR3 is TGCAGTGCTAGCCTCAACTCCTACAATGAGCAGTTCTTC.

This clonotype was seen more than once but under ten times. The J gene is TRBJ2-7, the V gene TRBV6-2 or TRBV6-3; TRBD2 agrees at 9 bases. V was clipped by 6 bases and J by 3 bases; unmatched bases: 9. This CDR3 region has 15 residues. The germline CDR1 and CDR2 sequences are MNHEY and SVGEGT. This CDR3 reads CASSLTSGVFYEQYF. DNA of the CDR3: TGTGCCAGCAGCCTGACTAGCGGAGTCTTCTACGAGCAGTACTTC.

V and J are TRBV6-1 and TRBJ2-1; 7 nucleotides align to TRBD2. V shed 7 bases, J shed 6 bases, and the junction held 6 bases outside the gene matches. CDR3 length equals 13 residues. Germline loops: CDR1 MNHNS, CDR2 SASEGT. In nucleotides, the CDR3 is TGTGCCAGCAAAAAGCGGGATCCCAATGAGCAGTTCTTC. Protein product: CASKKRDPNEQFF.

This clonotype came up a few times. V and J are TRBV24-1 and TRBJ2-1, with 7 positions matching TRBD1. The CDR3 loop spans 15 amino acids. The junction had 9 bases not matched to a gene; V was cut back by 5 bases and J by 6 bases. The germline CDR1 and CDR2 sequences are KGHDR and SFDVKD. The chain's CDR3 is CATSGSRQGLNEQFF. In nucleotides, the CDR3 is TGTGCCACCAGTGGGTCCCGACAGGGCCTCAATGAGCAGTTCTTC.

The table lists this clonotype with a few counts. V is TRBV3-1 and J is TRBJ2-6; the D is unclear. CDR3 length: 16 amino acids. V lost 2 bases and J 4 bases, leaving 12 bases between the germline ends. Germline-derived CDR1 and CDR2 are LGHDT and YNNKEL (reference sequence). CDR3 residues: CASSQLRVSGANVLTF. The DNA of the CDR3 is TGTGCCAGCAGCCAACTAAGGGTATCAGGGGCCAACGTCCTGACTTTC.

This chain links TRBV9 with TRBJ2-3; the D is unclear. This CDR3 has 13 amino acids. With 0 bases removed from V and 2 bases from J, the gap between germline ends came to 4 bases. Germline CDR1 and CDR2: SGDLS and YYNGEE. The CDR3 DNA reads TGTGCCAGCAGCGTAGTATTCACAGATACGCAGTATTTT. Translation: CASSVVFTDTQYF.

This clonotype was detected only a few times. The genes are TRBV6-5 and TRBJ1-2; D possibly corresponds to TRBD1 (6 bases). This CDR3 has 12 residues. Germline V CDR1 and CDR2: MNHEY, SVGAGI. V was pared by 7 bases and J by 3 bases, with 9 bases between. The CDR3 DNA reads TGTGCCAGCACCAGGGGTGACTATGGCTACACCTTC. This gives the protein CASTRGDYGYTF.

This clonotype was seen a few times. The chain has TRBV28 and TRBJ2-5; 7 nucleotides align to TRBD1. The CDR3 totals 14 residues. Losses at the gene ends were 6 bases for V and 5 bases for J; bases not matched to a gene: 9. The V gene's germline CDR1 is MDHEN and CDR2 SYDVKM. This CDR3 reads CASRTPGQRETQYF. CDR3 nucleotides: TGTGCCAGCAGGACACCGGGACAGAGGGAGACCCAGTACTTC.

The chain carries TRBV5-1 and TRBJ2-1; TRBD2 matches 10 bases. In germline, CDR1 is SGHRS, CDR2 YFSETQ. After removal of 7 bases from V and 0 bases from J, the junction contained 4 bases not matched to a gene. The length of the CDR3 is 15 residues. The CDR3 DNA reads TGCGCCAGCGGATTAGCGGGAGGCTCCTACAATGAGCAGTTCTTC. Translated, it gives CASGLAGGSYNEQFF.

The V call is TRBV4-2, the J call TRBJ2-1; 9 positions agree with TRBD2. CDR1 LGHNA and CDR2 YNFKEQ come from the germline V gene. After removal of 1 base from V and 7 bases from J, the junction contained 5 bases not matched to a gene. The CDR3 extends over 15 amino acids. CDR3 residues: CASSQGRGGRNEQFF. As DNA, the CDR3 is TGTGCCAGCAGCCAAGGGCGGGGGGGCCGAAATGAGCAGTTCTTC.

The rearrangement uses TRBV7-2 and TRBJ2-1; maybe TRBD1 (6 bases). The V gene's germline CDR1 is SGHTA and CDR2 FQGNSA. The CDR3 totals 14 residues. V lost 2 bases and J 9 bases, leaving 14 bases between the germline ends. DNA for the CDR3: TGTGCCAGCAGCTTAATGCAGGGGATCAGTGAGCAGTTCTTC. Its translation: CASSLMQGISEQFF.

A few counts support this clonotype. V and J are TRBV6-5 and TRBJ1-1; 7 bases match TRBD1. J lost 2 bases, V lost 1 base, and 4 bases had no gene match. CDR3 length: 15 amino acids. CDR1 is MNHEY and CDR2 is SVGAGI in the germline V gene. The CDR3 spells CASSYFGQVNTEAFF. In DNA, the CDR3 is TGTGCCAGCAGTTACTTCGGACAGGTCAACACTGAAGCTTTCTTT.

The chain combines TRBV11-2 with TRBJ2-1; tentatively, D is TRBD1 (6 bases). The CDR3 is made up of 16 amino acids. Germline loops: CDR1 SGHAT, CDR2 FQNNGV. V lost 5 bases and J 1 base, leaving 15 bases between the germline ends. This chain's CDR3 is CASSRSAGVSYNEQFF. The CDR3 DNA follows: TGTGCCAGCAGCCGCTCGGCAGGGGTATCCTACAATGAGCAGTTCTTC.

This clonotype was seen repeatedly, ten times or more. The gene calls are TRBV14 and TRBJ2-1; D could derive from TRBD1 or TRBD2 (6 bases each). V gave up 4 bases and J gave up 8 bases, with 12 bases separating them. Germline values: CDR1 SGHDN, CDR2 FVKESK. The CDR3 consists of 13 residues. CDR3 sequence: CASSLGGGYEQFF. CDR3 DNA sequence: TGTGCCAGCAGCCTAGGGGGAGGCTATGAGCAGTTCTTC. Supplemented by reference TRBV14 and TRBJ2-1, the full variable domain reads EAGVTQFPSHSVIEKGQTVTLRCDPISGHDNLYWYRRVMGKEIKFLLHFVKESKQDESGMPNNRFLAERTGGTYSTLKVQPAELEDSGVYFCASSLGGGYEQFFGPGTRLTVL.

This clonotype turned up a few times. This chain connects TRBV29-1 to TRBJ1-5; D is uncertain. V lost 6 bases to trimming and J lost 5 bases, with 11 bases between them. The CDR3 runs to 12 residues. Germline V gene lookup returns CDR1 SQVTM and CDR2 ANQGSEA. CDR3 DNA sequence: TGCAGCGTCCAGGACTCTCATCAGCCCCAGCATTTT. Residues: CSVQDSHQPQHF.